This TCR beta chain was documented in a study of shared clonotypes between healthy human individuals. The authors divided CD4+ cells into CD45RA+ naive and CD45RA-negative memory subsets. Profiled with immunoSEQ multiplex PCR; TCRdb holds only in-frame clones, not every one. The table records about 1 million clones, around four fifths of them present only once. This clone was found a few times. The same CDR3 also results from other DNA sequences found in this sample. This CDR3 has 12 residues. V dropped 5 bases and J dropped 2 bases, with 5 bases sitting between them. CDR1 is SGHTA and CDR2 is FQGNSA in the germline V gene.

The V call is TRBV7-2, the J call TRBJ2-3; D unresolved. The sequencing sample was made of memory CD4+ T cells sorted from blood. This sample's subset: CD45RA-negative fraction. The TCR comes from a young man in good health. The CDR3 nucleotides read TGTGCCAGCAGCCTTTACACAGATACGCAGTATTTT. Its translation: CASSLYTDTQYF.